Listed here are 19 T cell receptor beta chains from one sample, sequenced in a study of T cell changes during pregnancy in multiple sclerosis. Clones were sequenced by immunoSEQ multiplex PCR, and TCRdb holds only the in-frame ones, with some missing. The data contain tens of thousands of clones, 85% to 95% of them singletons. The specimen comprised CD4+ T cells from peripheral blood mononuclear cells, sampled in the third trimester of pregnancy. These TCRs come from a female donor with multiple sclerosis, enrolled in a pregnancy study.

The V call is TRBV28, the J call TRBJ2-7, with D perhaps matching TRBD2 (5 bases). CDR1 MDHEN and CDR2 SYDVKM come from the germline V gene. V was trimmed by 8 bases and J by 5 bases, leaving 13 bases between them. The length of the CDR3 is 12 residues. The CDR3 nucleotides read TGTGCCAGCTTGTCGGGGTTCCACGAGCAGTACTTC. Residues: CASLSGFHEQYF.

This clone has a single count. The rearrangement joins TRBV5-1 to TRBJ2-3, with no clear D. Trimming removed 0 bases from V and 5 bases from J, with 7 bases in between. The germline V gene encodes CDR1 SGHRS and CDR2 YFSETQ. This CDR3 spans 13 amino acids. CDR3 nucleotides: TGCGCCAGCAGCTTGGGGTACGGAGATACGCAGTATTTT. It specifies CASSLGYGDTQYF.

This clone was detected a few times. The chain carries TRBV28 and TRBJ2-7, with D unclear. Germline V lookup: CDR1 MDHEN, CDR2 SYDVKM. V lost 3 bases, J lost 1 base, and 19 bases lay in between. The CDR3 spans 17 residues. The chain's CDR3 is CASSFNPQTANSYEQYF. CDR3 DNA sequence: TGTGCCAGCAGTTTTAACCCCCAAACAGCAAATTCCTACGAGCAGTACTTC.

This clone was seen a handful of times. This chain joins TRBV7-9 and TRBJ1-1, with TRBD1 matching 12 bases. V shed 5 bases, J shed 5 bases, and the junction held 6 bases outside the gene matches. Germline V gene data show CDR1 as SEHNR and CDR2 as FQNEAQ (reference sequence). CDR3 length: 15 residues. The CDR3 nucleotides read TGTGCCAGCAGCGGAAGGGACAGGGGGCAGACTGAAGCTTTCTTT. This translates into CASSGRDRGQTEAFF.

The count of this clone is one. V usage is TRBV30 and J usage is TRBJ2-4, with D possibly matching TRBD2 (6 bases). CDR1 and CDR2 from the germline V gene are GTSNPN and SVGIG (reference sequence). This CDR3 spans 15 amino acids. Trimming cost V 0 bases and J 8 bases, with 17 bases left between them. The CDR3 spells CAWSVLGSGLDIQYF. The DNA for the CDR3 is TGTGCCTGGAGTGTACTCGGGAGCGGGCTTGACATTCAGTACTTC.

The chain is built from TRBV6-5 and TRBJ2-7; 9 nucleotides align to TRBD1. This CDR3 spans 14 amino acids. V gave up 6 bases and J gave up 0 bases; unmatched junction bases: 3. The V gene's germline CDR1 is MNHEY and CDR2 SVGAGI. CDR3 loop: CASRSTGGSYEQYF. As DNA, the CDR3 is TGTGCCAGCAGGTCGACAGGGGGCTCCTACGAGCAGTACTTC.

The V call is TRBV28, the J call TRBJ2-3, with D tentatively TRBD2 (6 bases). The germline V and J ends were trimmed by 7 bases and 3 bases, with 14 bases remaining between them. There are 14 residues in the CDR3. Germline V CDR1 and CDR2: MDHEN, SYDVKM. In DNA form, the CDR3 reads TGTGCCAGCACAAGGGCAGGGAGGACAGATACGCAGTATTTT. This gives the protein CASTRAGRTDTQYF.

The chain employs TRBV11-1 and TRBJ2-1; 7 bases map to TRBD2. Germline V gene sequence: CDR1 SGHAT, CDR2 FQDESV (reference sequence). The CDR3 extends over 14 amino acids. With V trimmed by 7 bases and J by 6 bases, 9 bases remained unmatched. CDR3 DNA: TGTGCCAGCACCCTAAGCGGGATGGGCAATGAGCAGTTCTTC. Its protein is CASTLSGMGNEQFF.

The chain employs TRBV7-9 and TRBJ2-1; TRBD2 matches 10 bases. Trimming cost V 3 bases and J 8 bases; bases outside gene matches: 4. This CDR3 has 14 amino acids. Germline V CDR1 and CDR2: SEHNR, FQNEAQ (reference sequence). The CDR3 coding sequence is TGTGCCAGCAGCTTTAGCGGGAGGATCGATGAGCAGTTCTTC. Translating it yields CASSFSGRIDEQFF.

On this clone: Relative to the germline gene, one junction end is altered; a read error may explain this. The J gene is TRBJ1-3, the V gene TRBV18; D call uncertain. This CDR3 has 12 amino acids. CDR1 is KGHSH, CDR2 LQKENI, per germline. Here the CDR3 DNA reads TGTGCCAGCTCACTTCCAGGACGCGAGCGGAATTTT. Protein: CASSLPGRERNF.

This rearrangement joins TRBV25-1 to TRBJ2-3; D ambiguous. The V and J ends lost 0 bases and 2 bases respectively, with 6 bases between them. This CDR3 comprises 14 residues. CDR1 is MGHDK, CDR2 SYGVNS, per germline. DNA of the CDR3: TGTGCCAGCAGTGAATATCAGGTCACAGATACGCAGTATTTT. As protein: CASSEYQVTDTQYF.

The chain has TRBV27 and TRBJ2-4; D is possibly TRBD1 (6 bases). Germline V gene sequence: CDR1 MNHEY, CDR2 SMNVEV (reference sequence). This CDR3 contains 19 residues. V lost 4 bases to trimming and J lost 1 base, with 23 bases between them. CDR3 coding DNA: TGTGCCAGCAGTTCACACCTAAGTGGGGGCGTCACGGCCAAAAACATTCAGTACTTC. This translates into CASSSHLSGGVTAKNIQYF.

The chain is built from TRBV30 and TRBJ2-7; tentative D call: TRBD1 (6 bases). The germline V gene has CDR1 GTSNPN and CDR2 SVGIG (reference sequence). Trimming removed 2 bases at V and 1 base at J, with 15 bases between. The CDR3 loop spans 15 amino acids. CDR3 DNA: TGTGCCTGGAGTAAACCGGGACATACGTCCTACGAGCAGTACTTC. It specifies CAWSKPGHTSYEQYF.

This clone was seen once. The genes are TRBV19 and TRBJ2-2; TRBD2 matches 12 bases. CDR1 LNHDA and CDR2 SQIVND come from the germline V gene (reference sequence). The CDR3 length is 15 residues. The V gene end was trimmed by 5 bases and the J gene end by 7 bases; junction bases not matched to a gene: 5. Here the CDR3 DNA reads TGTGCCAGTAGTCCGACTAGCGGGAGTGGCGGGGAGCTGTTTTTT. It specifies CASSPTSGSGGELFF.

The chain links TRBV7-9 to TRBJ2-1; unclear D gene. The CDR3 covers 15 residues. CDR1 and CDR2 from the germline V gene are SEHNR and FQNEAQ (reference sequence). V lost 2 bases and J 0 bases, leaving 8 bases between the germline ends. As DNA, the CDR3 is TGTGCCAGCAGCTTATTGCGGAACTCCTACAATGAGCAGTTCTTC. Its translation: CASSLLRNSYNEQFF.

A remark on this clone: Other DNA variants within this sample encode the same CDR3. The V gene is TRBV6-4, the J gene TRBJ2-1; 9 bases match TRBD2. The V gene's germline CDR1 is MRHNA and CDR2 SNTAGT. V was pared by 6 bases and J by 0 bases, with 3 bases of the junction left unmatched. The CDR3 consists of 15 residues. The CDR3 sequence is CASSDSGSSYNEQFF. The CDR3 nucleotides are TGTGCCAGCAGCGATAGCGGGAGCTCCTACAATGAGCAGTTCTTC.

The chain employs TRBV7-9 and TRBJ1-2; tentatively, D is TRBD1 (6 bases). Germline V gene data show CDR1 as SEHNR and CDR2 as FQNEAQ (reference sequence). The CDR3 spans 14 residues. V lost 5 bases and J 4 bases, leaving 14 bases between the germline ends. As DNA, the CDR3 is TGTGCCAGCAGCCGAGGGGAGGGGGGCTATGGCTACACCTTC. Amino acids: CASSRGEGGYGYTF. Variable domain in full (rest from reference TRBV7-9 and TRBJ1-2): DTGVSQNPRHKITKRGQNVTFRCDPISEHNRLYWYRQTLGQGPEFLTYFQNEAQLEKSRLLSDRFSAERPKGSFSTLEIQRTEQGDSAMYLCASSRGEGGYGYTFGSGTRLTVV.

The gene calls are TRBV5-1 and TRBJ1-3; 7 bases map to TRBD1. CDR3 size: 17 residues. Trimming removed 1 base from V and 7 bases from J; junction bases left unmatched: 14. Germline V gene lookup returns CDR1 SGHRS and CDR2 YFSETQ. For the CDR3, the DNA is TGCGCCAGCAGCTTGCCCGGACAGGCTACCGGAGGGAACACCATATATTTT. Amino acid sequence: CASSLPGQATGGNTIYF.

The chain recombines TRBV1 with TRBJ2-7; TRBD2 reflects the table's D call only, with no check against the DNA. TRBV1 is a known pseudogene. This CDR3 comprises 12 residues. The CDR3 loop is CTSTYLSYEQYF. In DNA, the CDR3 is TGCACCAGCACCTATTTATCCTACGAGCAGTACTTC.